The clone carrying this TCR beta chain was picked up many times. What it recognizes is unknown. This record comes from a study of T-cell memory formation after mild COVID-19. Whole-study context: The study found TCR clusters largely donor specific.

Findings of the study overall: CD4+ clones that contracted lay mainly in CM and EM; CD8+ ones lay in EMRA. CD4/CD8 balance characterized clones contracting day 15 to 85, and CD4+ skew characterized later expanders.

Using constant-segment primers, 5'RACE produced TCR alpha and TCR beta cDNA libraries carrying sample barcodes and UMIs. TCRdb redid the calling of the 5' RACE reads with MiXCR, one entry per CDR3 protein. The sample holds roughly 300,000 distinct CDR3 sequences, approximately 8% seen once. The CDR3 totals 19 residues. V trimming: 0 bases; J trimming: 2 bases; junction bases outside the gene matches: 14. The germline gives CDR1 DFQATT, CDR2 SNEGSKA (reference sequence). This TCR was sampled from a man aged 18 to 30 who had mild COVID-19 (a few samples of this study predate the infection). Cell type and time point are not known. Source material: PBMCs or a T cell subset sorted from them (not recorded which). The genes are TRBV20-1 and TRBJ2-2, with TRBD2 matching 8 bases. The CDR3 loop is CSARDRTRSGGYNTGELFF. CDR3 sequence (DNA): TGCAGTGCTAGAGATCGAACGAGAAGCGGGGGCTATAACACCGGGGAGCTGTTTTTT.